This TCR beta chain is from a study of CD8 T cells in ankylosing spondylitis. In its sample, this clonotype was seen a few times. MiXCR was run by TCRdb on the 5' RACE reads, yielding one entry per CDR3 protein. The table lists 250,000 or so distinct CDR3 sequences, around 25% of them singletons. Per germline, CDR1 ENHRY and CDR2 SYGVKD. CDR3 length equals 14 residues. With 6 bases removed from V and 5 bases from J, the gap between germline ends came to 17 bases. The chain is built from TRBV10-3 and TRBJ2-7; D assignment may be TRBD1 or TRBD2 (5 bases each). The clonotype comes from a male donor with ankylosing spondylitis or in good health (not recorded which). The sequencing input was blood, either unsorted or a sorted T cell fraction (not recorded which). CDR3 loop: CAISWDAPPNEQYF. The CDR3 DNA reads TGTGCCATCAGCTGGGACGCACCCCCTAACGAGCAGTACTTC.